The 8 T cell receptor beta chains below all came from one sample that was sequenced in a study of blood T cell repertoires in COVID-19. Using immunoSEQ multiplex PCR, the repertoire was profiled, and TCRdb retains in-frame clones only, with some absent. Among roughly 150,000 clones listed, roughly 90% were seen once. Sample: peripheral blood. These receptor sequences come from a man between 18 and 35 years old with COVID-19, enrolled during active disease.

CDR3 loop: CASSGRTLGGTQYF. The CDR3 DNA reads as TGTGCCAGCAGTGGACGGACATTGGGAGGAACGCAGTATTTT. V and J are TRBV28 and TRBJ2-3, with a tentative D call TRBD2 (6 bases). This CDR3 is built from 14 residues. The germline V gene has CDR1 MDHEN and CDR2 SYDVKM. Trimming removed 5 bases from V and 9 bases from J, with 18 bases in between. Drawing the rest from reference TRBV28 and TRBJ2-3, the complete variable domain is DVKVTQSSRYLVKRTGEKVFLECVQDMDHENMFWYRQDPGLGLRLIYFSYDVKMKEKGDIPEGYSVSREKKERFSLILESASTNQTSMYLCASSGRTLGGTQYFGPGTRLTVL.

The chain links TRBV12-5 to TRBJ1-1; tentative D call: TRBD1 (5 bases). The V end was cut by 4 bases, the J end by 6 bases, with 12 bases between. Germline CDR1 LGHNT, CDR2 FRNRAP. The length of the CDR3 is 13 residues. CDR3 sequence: CASGWGRTSEAFF. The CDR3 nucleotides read TGTGCTAGTGGTTGGGGCCGAACTTCTGAAGCTTTCTTT.

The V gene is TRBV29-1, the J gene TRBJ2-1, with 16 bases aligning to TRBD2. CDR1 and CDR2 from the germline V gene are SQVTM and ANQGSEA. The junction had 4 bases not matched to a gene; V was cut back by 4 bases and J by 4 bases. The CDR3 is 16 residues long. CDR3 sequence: CSVVGLAGGHYNEQFF. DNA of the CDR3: TGCAGCGTTGTGGGACTAGCGGGAGGGCATTACAATGAGCAGTTCTTC.

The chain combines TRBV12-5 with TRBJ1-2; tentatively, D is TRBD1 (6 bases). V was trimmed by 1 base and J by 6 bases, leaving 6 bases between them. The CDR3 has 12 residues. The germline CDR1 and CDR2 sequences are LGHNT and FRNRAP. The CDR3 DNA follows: TGTGCTAGTGGTTTGGCAGGGGATGGCTACACCTTC. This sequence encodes CASGLAGDGYTF.

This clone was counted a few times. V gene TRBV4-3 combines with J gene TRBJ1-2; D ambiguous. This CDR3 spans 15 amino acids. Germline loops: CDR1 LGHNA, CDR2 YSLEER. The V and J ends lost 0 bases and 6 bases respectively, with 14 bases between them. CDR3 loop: CASSQDWTLRHGYTF. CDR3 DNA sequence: TGCGCCAGCAGCCAAGACTGGACTCTGAGGCATGGCTACACCTTC.

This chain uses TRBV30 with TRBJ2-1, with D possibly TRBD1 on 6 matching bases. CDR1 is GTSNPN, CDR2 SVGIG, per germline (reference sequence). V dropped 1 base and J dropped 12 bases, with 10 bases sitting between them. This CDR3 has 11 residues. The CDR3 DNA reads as TGTGCCTGGAGTGGGGGGCCAGGGCAGTTCTTC. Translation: CAWSGGPGQFF.

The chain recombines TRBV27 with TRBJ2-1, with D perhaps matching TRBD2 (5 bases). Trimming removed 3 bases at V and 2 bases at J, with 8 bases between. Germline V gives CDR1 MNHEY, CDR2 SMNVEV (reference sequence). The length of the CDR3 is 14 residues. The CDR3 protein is CASSFLGTYNEQFF. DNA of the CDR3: TGTGCCAGCAGTTTCCTCGGGACCTACAATGAGCAGTTCTTC.

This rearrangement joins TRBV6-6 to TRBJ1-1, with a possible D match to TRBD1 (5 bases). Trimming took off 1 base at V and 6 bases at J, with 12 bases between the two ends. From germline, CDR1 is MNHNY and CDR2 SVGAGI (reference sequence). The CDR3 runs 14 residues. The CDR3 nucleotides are TGTGCCAGCAGTTACTTCCCGGGGGGGGCTGAAGCTTTCTTT. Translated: CASSYFPGGAEAFF.